The 20 T cell receptor delta chains given below trace back to one sample, sequenced in a study of Vδ1+ human thymocytes. Points from the study as a whole: Highly polyclonal TRG and TRD repertoires with Gaussian CDR3 length distributions appeared in thymus.

These TCRs' antigens remain unknown. RNA was extracted from the cells and then reverse transcribed. CDR3 amplicons came from multiplex PCR with pooled V-gene forward and constant-region reverse primers. TCRdb re-called the multiplex PCR reads through CATT. Among 54,000 or so delta-chain clones listed, roughly 15% were seen once. Material for sequencing was Vdelta1+ gamma-delta thymocytes from the thymus. Sample subset: FACS-sorted CD3+ TCRalphabeta- TCRVdelta1+ TCRVdelta2- thymocytes. The source is a boy younger than two who had congenital heart surgery.

The chain is built from TRDV1 and TRDJ1; 10 nucleotides line up with TRDD3. The CDR3 loop spans 28 amino acids. The trim removed 2 bases at V and 0 bases at J, leaving 39 bases unmatched. Germline values: CDR1 TSWWSYY, CDR2 QGS. The CDR3 region is CALGELNSGSFLRSLGGYAKPDTDKLIF. The CDR3 nucleotides read TGTGCTCTTGGGGAATTAAATTCGGGCTCGTTCCTACGTTCTCTGGGGGGATACGCGAAGCCGGACACCGATAAACTCATCTTT.

The gene calls are TRDV1 and TRDJ1; 9 bases match TRDD3. The CDR3 is made up of 19 amino acids. V was clipped by 4 bases and J by 7 bases; unmatched bases: 22. CDR1 is TSWWSYY, CDR2 QGS, per germline. The CDR3 nucleotides read TGTGCTCTTGGGGGACCCCTACCTACCCCCCTGGGGGATGGCGTTAAACTCATCTTT. It specifies CALGGPLPTPLGDGVKLIF.

This clone was counted only a few times. The chain links TRDV1 to TRDJ1; D is tentatively TRDD2 or TRDD3 (6 bases each). CDR1 is TSWWSYY, CDR2 QGS, per germline. Trimming removed 7 bases at V and 3 bases at J, with 45 bases between. The CDR3 spans 24 residues. The CDR3 coding sequence is TGTGCTCTTGTCCGTCTGACCAAATCCTACGACTGGGCACCAATCTCGCCTGTTTCCGATAAACTCATCTTT. Translating it yields CALVRLTKSYDWAPISPVSDKLIF.

The chain links TRDV1 to TRDJ1; D call uncertain. CDR3 size: 13 residues. V dropped 4 bases and J dropped 8 bases, with 14 bases sitting between them. The germline V gene has CDR1 TSWWSYY and CDR2 QGS. For the CDR3, the DNA is TGTGCTCTTGGGGGATGGCCTCGGATCAAACTCATCTTT. It yields the protein CALGGWPRIKLIF.

This clone is termed medium-sized. The gene calls are TRDV2 and TRDJ1; perhaps TRDD3 as D (6 bases). CDR1 and CDR2 from the germline V gene are GEAIGNYY and EKD. Trimming removed 0 bases at V and 6 bases at J, with 10 bases between. The CDR3 loop spans 13 amino acids. The DNA of the CDR3 is TGTGCCTGTGACACCTTCTGGGGATATAAACTCATCTTT. Its protein is CACDTFWGYKLIF.

This clone appeared a few times. The chain couples TRDV1 to TRDJ1, with D tentatively TRDD2 (7 bases). The germline V gene encodes CDR1 TSWWSYY and CDR2 QGS. Deletions cut 4 bases from V and 0 bases from J, with 33 bases between. The CDR3 covers 22 residues. The CDR3 reads CALGARLGLPPNLVSYTDKLIF. The CDR3, as DNA: TGTGCTCTTGGGGCCCGACTGGGCCTTCCTCCGAATTTGGTATCCTACACCGATAAACTCATCTTT.

This clone turned up a few times. The chain recombines TRDV1 with TRDJ1; 10 positions agree with TRDD3. The CDR3 contains 23 residues. With V trimmed by 2 bases and J by 0 bases, 24 bases remained unmatched. Per the germline V gene, CDR1 is TSWWSYY and CDR2 is QGS. The CDR3 protein is CALGEIPPGPTTGGCPYTDKLIF. The CDR3 coding sequence is TGTGCTCTTGGGGAAATCCCTCCTGGTCCTACTACTGGGGGATGCCCGTACACCGATAAACTCATCTTT.

V gene TRDV2 combines with J gene TRDJ1; 8 nucleotides agree with TRDD2. Trimming took 5 bases from V and 2 from J; bases not matched to a gene: 24. The CDR3 sequence is 20 residues long. Per the germline V gene, CDR1 is GEAIGNYY and CDR2 is EKD. The CDR3 DNA is TGTGCCTGTGTCTCCGGCCTTCCTAGAGCCCCCGAAGGTTGGACCGATAAACTCATCTTT. Amino acids: CACVSGLPRAPEGWTDKLIF.

The chain couples TRDV1 to TRDJ1; 9 bases agree with TRDD2. Trimming took 1 base from V and 0 from J; bases not matched to a gene: 15. CDR1 and CDR2 from the germline V gene are TSWWSYY and QGS. CDR3 size: 20 residues. CDR3 amino acids: CALGEPRPSYEWVYTDKLIF. Here the CDR3 DNA reads TGTGCTCTTGGGGAACCCCGGCCTTCCTACGAGTGGGTTTACACCGATAAACTCATCTTT.

This clone turned up a few times. The V and J genes are TRDV1 and TRDJ1; 8 bases fit TRDD3. Per the germline V gene, CDR1 is TSWWSYY and CDR2 is QGS. Trimming cost V 5 bases and J 0 bases; bases outside gene matches: 17. The CDR3 is made up of 19 amino acids. This CDR3 reads CALGNYSLLGVSYTDKLIF. The CDR3 DNA sequence: TGTGCTCTTGGGAACTATTCACTACTGGGGGTCTCGTACACCGATAAACTCATCTTT.

The chain uses TRDV1 and TRDJ1; TRDD2 is a possible D gene (8 bases). This CDR3 has 19 residues. With 3 bases removed from V and 0 bases from J, the gap between germline ends came to 23 bases. The germline CDR1 and CDR2 sequences are TSWWSYY and QGS. DNA of the CDR3: TGTGCTCTTGGGGACCAATCTTCCTACGGGGGGGGATACACCGATAAACTCATCTTT. Residues: CALGDQSSYGGGYTDKLIF.

This clone was picked up a small number of times. The chain is built from TRDV1 and TRDJ1, with 8 bases matching TRDD3. V lost 2 bases and J lost 0; bases outside the gene matches: 29. The germline gives CDR1 TSWWSYY, CDR2 QGS. The CDR3 totals 24 residues. The CDR3 DNA reads TGTGCTCTTGGGGAATATACGCGGTCTCCTACCTACTGGGGGCTAAACCAGTACACCGATAAACTCATCTTT. It codes for CALGEYTRSPTYWGLNQYTDKLIF.

This chain joins TRDV1 and TRDJ1; 13 positions match TRDD3. V lost 4 bases, J lost 0 bases, and 20 bases stayed unmatched. Germline CDR1 and CDR2: TSWWSYY and QGS. There are 22 residues in the CDR3. The CDR3 DNA sequence: TGTGCTCTTGGGGCAACTTCCTACCCACGTACTGGGGGATACGCGTACACCGATAAACTCATCTTT. This codes for CALGATSYPRTGGYAYTDKLIF.

The chain couples TRDV1 to TRDJ1, with 11 bases matching TRDD3. This CDR3 region has 17 residues. J lost 0 bases, V lost 6 bases, and 9 bases had no gene match. CDR1 TSWWSYY and CDR2 QGS come from the germline V gene. The CDR3 is CALGLKWGIRYTDKLIF. The DNA of the CDR3 is TGTGCTCTTGGCCTTAAATGGGGGATACGTTACACCGATAAACTCATCTTT.

This clone was counted a few times. The V call is TRDV1, the J call TRDJ1; D is unclear. Trimming left V 4 bases short and J 0 bases short, with 18 bases between. CDR3 length: 17 residues. From germline, CDR1 is TSWWSYY and CDR2 QGS. The chain's CDR3 is CALGAPAREPYTDKLIF. CDR3 sequence (DNA): TGTGCTCTTGGGGCGCCGGCCCGGGAACCGTACACCGATAAACTCATCTTT.

This clone was recorded a few times. V gene TRDV1 combines with J gene TRDJ1; 8 positions match TRDD3. Trimming at V came to 8 bases and at J to 3 bases, leaving 23 bases not matched to a gene. Germline V CDR1 and CDR2: TSWWSYY, QGS. This CDR3 is 19 amino acids long. CDR3 nucleotides: TGTGCTCTTCGCTTCCTCCACTCGTACTGGGGGTCTTACGCCGATAAACTCATCTTT. Its translation is CALRFLHSYWGSYADKLIF.

The chain recombines TRDV1 with TRDJ1, with a possible D match to TRDD3 (5 bases). Germline lookup yields CDR1 TSWWSYY and CDR2 QGS. Trimming stripped 6 bases from V and 4 bases from J, with 27 bases between. The CDR3 sequence is 18 residues long. In DNA, the CDR3 is TGTGCTCTTGGAGCAGGTACTCCGGGGGTTGGCCGGCTCGATAAACTCATCTTT. Translation gives CALGAGTPGVGRLDKLIF.

This sequence joins TRDV1 and TRDJ1; D is ambiguous. V lost 1 base and J lost 0, with 9 bases in between. The CDR3 has 15 amino acids. Looked up from germline, CDR1 is TSWWSYY and CDR2 is QGS. The CDR3 region is CALGEPRMYTDKLIF. The CDR3 nucleotides read TGTGCTCTTGGGGAACCCCGCATGTACACCGATAAACTCATCTTT.

This clone was found a few times. The chain joins TRDV1 to TRDJ1; D is possibly TRDD3 (5 bases). Germline-derived CDR1 and CDR2 are TSWWSYY and QGS. V lost 0 bases and J 0 bases, leaving 17 bases between the germline ends. The CDR3 has 18 amino acids. In DNA form, the CDR3 reads TGTGCTCTTGGGGAACTAGTGGGATCCCCTTGGTACACCGATAAACTCATCTTT. Residues: CALGELVGSPWYTDKLIF.

This clone was seen a few times. The J gene is TRDJ1, the V gene TRDV1; D is possibly TRDD3 (6 bases). Deletions cut 0 bases from V and 0 bases from J, with 14 bases between. Germline values: CDR1 TSWWSYY, CDR2 QGS. This CDR3 has 17 residues. CDR3 region: CALGELRRYGHTDKLIF. CDR3 sequence (DNA): TGTGCTCTTGGGGAACTTCGGCGATACGGGCACACCGATAAACTCATCTTT.